The 30 T cell receptor beta chains below were found in one sample sequenced in a study of CD8+CD57+ T cells in acquired aplastic anemia. Using genomic DNA as the template, TCR beta VDJ and CDR3 profiling was carried out. TCRdb recomputed calls from the reads with MiXCR, one row per CDR3 protein. The repertoire holds more than 150,000 distinct CDR3 sequences, 40% to 50% seen once, with approximately 3% in the top ten. The sequenced sample was sorted CD4+, CD8+, or CD8+CD57+ T cells (not recorded which) from PBMCs. These receptors all come from a human donor in good health.

This clonotype appeared once. V gene TRBV24-1 combines with J gene TRBJ1-4; D is ambiguous. From germline, CDR1 is KGHDR and CDR2 SFDVKD. The CDR3 sequence is 15 residues long. V lost 2 bases, J lost 7 bases, and 13 bases lay in between. The CDR3 region has the DNA TGTGCCACCAGTGATTCCCGGGATTCGGGTGAAAAACTGTTTTTT. Translated: CATSDSRDSGEKLFF.

Worth noting for this clonotype: The junction shows a germline mismatch at one end, possibly a read error. The chain joins TRBV11-2 to TRBJ2-2; 7 positions agree with TRBD1. Germline V gene data show CDR1 as SGHAT and CDR2 as FQNNGV. CDR3 length equals 16 residues. The CDR3: CAGSQPRGRDTGELFF. The CDR3 nucleotides read TGTGCCGGCAGCCAACCAAGGGGGCGGGACACCGGGGAGCTGTTTTTT.

V and J are TRBV3-1 and TRBJ2-1; 8 bases are a match to TRBD1. In germline, CDR1 is LGHDT, CDR2 YNNKEL (reference sequence). J lost 7 bases, V lost 4 bases, and 6 bases had no gene match. The CDR3 spans 14 residues. CDR3: CASSPLQGANEQFF. In DNA, the CDR3 is TGTGCCAGCAGCCCGCTGCAGGGGGCGAATGAGCAGTTCTTC.

V and J are TRBV20-1 and TRBJ1-5; D is uncertain. This CDR3 contains 16 residues. The ends were cut back, 6 bases at V and 0 bases at J, with 18 bases in the middle. Per the germline V gene, CDR1 is DFQATT and CDR2 is SNEGSKA (reference sequence). CDR3 sequence (DNA): TGCAGTGCCATATCCTGGACTCGGAGTAGCAATCAGCCCCAGCATTTT. Its translation is CSAISWTRSSNQPQHF.

Comments on this clonotype: Since a much larger clone is just one base distant, this may be a read error. The CDR3 protein is CASSFEGSGGSSYERYF. The CDR3 nucleotides are TGTGCCAGCAGCTTTGAGGGCTCAGGGGGAAGCTCCTACGAGCGGTACTTC. The chain combines TRBV11-1 with TRBJ2-7, with TRBD1 identical over 7 bases. CDR1 is SGHAT and CDR2 is FQDESV in the germline V gene (reference sequence). CDR3 length equals 17 residues.

This clonotype was seen ten or more times. The chain is built from TRBV7-2 and TRBJ2-3, with 9 bases aligning to TRBD2. Germline V gene lookup returns CDR1 SGHTA and CDR2 FQGNSA. V was pared by 1 base and J by 2 bases, with 4 bases of the junction left unmatched. This CDR3 is built from 16 residues. CDR3 bases: TGTGCCAGCAGCTTAGTGTCTAGCGGGACCACAGATACGCAGTATTTT. It yields the protein CASSLVSSGTTDTQYF.

In this sample, this clonotype turned up many times. The J gene is TRBJ1-1, the V gene TRBV19, with TRBD1 as a possible D gene (5 bases). The germline V and J ends were trimmed by 5 bases and 1 base, with 11 bases remaining between them. This CDR3 has 14 residues. Germline CDR1 and CDR2: LNHDA and SQIVND (reference sequence). CDR3 nucleotides: TGTGCCAGTAGTCGGGGCAGCCCGAACACTGAAGCTTTCTTT. This translates into CASSRGSPNTEAFF.

With respect to this clonotype: A much larger clone lies one base from this, so it may be a read error. This sequence joins TRBV5-1 and TRBJ2-2, with 14 bases identical to TRBD2. This CDR3 spans 15 amino acids. CDR1 and CDR2 (germline): SGHRS, YFSETQ. Unmatched junction bases numbered 3, after V lost 4 bases and J lost 7 bases. This chain's CDR3 is CASSPTSGRGGELFF. Written as DNA, the CDR3 is TGCGCCAGCAGCCCGACTAGCGGGAGGGGCGGGGAGCTGTTTTTT.

This clonotype has a count of ten or more. This chain uses TRBV10-2 with TRBJ2-3; 10 bases are shared with TRBD2. V lost 2 bases to trimming and J lost 3 bases; unmatched junction nucleotides: 8. In germline, CDR1 is WSHSY, CDR2 SAAADI. CDR3 length equals 17 residues. The CDR3 sequence: CASSEAMGAGGTDTQYF. The CDR3 coding sequence is TGCGCCAGCAGTGAGGCCATGGGAGCGGGAGGGACAGATACGCAGTATTTT.

This clonotype has at least ten counts. This chain joins TRBV29-1 and TRBJ2-3; tentatively, D is TRBD1 (5 bases). Germline V gene lookup returns CDR1 SQVTM and CDR2 ANQGSEA. CDR3 size: 15 residues. V was shortened by 4 bases and J by 1 base, with 15 bases between the two germline ends. CDR3 sequence (DNA): TGCAGCGTTGTAGCAGGGAAGGTACGCACAGATACGCAGTATTTT. Amino acids: CSVVAGKVRTDTQYF.

CDR3 in amino acids: CASSNPGNTIYF. Here the CDR3 DNA reads TGTGCCAGCAGCAACCCAGGAAACACCATATATTTT. The chain has TRBV7-2 and TRBJ1-3; D is undetermined. Germline V gene data show CDR1 as SGHTA and CDR2 as FQGNSA. This CDR3 region has 12 residues. With 5 bases removed from V and 4 bases from J, the gap between germline ends came to 6 bases. The full variable domain, with the rest looked up from reference TRBV7-2 and TRBJ1-3, is GAGVSQSPSNKVTEKGKDVELRCDPISGHTALYWYRQSLGQGLEFLIYFQGNSAPDKSGLPSDRFSAERTGGSVSTLTIQRTQQEDSAVYLCASSNPGNTIYFGEGSWLTVV.

The chain recombines TRBV2 with TRBJ2-2, with 8 nucleotides matching TRBD1. Germline CDR1 reads SNHLY; CDR2 reads FYNNEI. The CDR3 consists of 17 residues. The V gene end was trimmed by 4 bases and the J gene end by 7 bases; junction bases not matched to a gene: 14. The CDR3 sequence is CASSGLRTGSYGGELFF. The CDR3 DNA follows: TGTGCCAGCAGTGGACTACGGACAGGGAGCTACGGCGGGGAGCTGTTTTTT.

This clonotype was observed many times. The gene calls are TRBV7-9 and TRBJ2-7; 10 bases are shared with TRBD2. J lost 7 bases, V lost 1 base, and 7 bases had no gene match. This CDR3 region has 15 residues. The germline gives CDR1 SEHNR, CDR2 FQNEAQ (reference sequence). The CDR3 DNA sequence: TGTGCCAGCAGCTTAGGGCTAGCGGGAGTCTATGAGCAGTACTTC. It codes for CASSLGLAGVYEQYF.

This clonotype was counted many times. The V call is TRBV7-9, the J call TRBJ1-5; 8 bases map to TRBD1. CDR1 and CDR2 from the germline V gene are SEHNR and FQNEAQ (reference sequence). V was pared by 5 bases and J by 5 bases, with 2 bases of the junction left unmatched. This CDR3 has 13 amino acids. CDR3 in amino acids: CASSMTGDQPQHF. CDR3 sequence (DNA): TGTGCCAGCAGCATGACAGGGGATCAGCCCCAGCATTTT.

Comment on this clonotype: This may be a read error: a much more frequent sequence differs by one nucleotide. This chain links TRBV11-2 with TRBJ2-1, with 8 bases fitting TRBD2. Losses at the gene ends were 1 base for V and 10 bases for J; bases not matched to a gene: 3. Germline V gene data show CDR1 as SGHAT and CDR2 as FQNNGV. This CDR3 comprises 13 residues. CDR3 DNA sequence: TGTGCCAGCAGCTTAGGGGCGGGAGGCGAGCAGTTCTTC. Translation: CASSLGAGGEQFF.

This clonotype was seen a few times. This chain connects TRBV19 to TRBJ2-3; 11 nucleotides align to TRBD2. CDR1 LNHDA and CDR2 SQIVND come from the germline V gene (reference sequence). The CDR3 extends over 15 amino acids. With V trimmed by 6 bases and J by 4 bases, 6 bases remained unmatched. Here the CDR3 reads CASSNSGRAPDTQYF. In DNA, the CDR3 is TGTGCCAGTAGCAATAGCGGGAGGGCGCCAGATACGCAGTATTTT.

This clonotype came up a few times. This CDR3 is CSARRNSEQFF. Written as DNA, the CDR3 is TGCAGTGCTAGACGTAACTCTGAGCAGTTCTTC. The chain employs TRBV20-1 and TRBJ2-1; D is unclear. The V end was cut by 2 bases, the J end by 9 bases, with 8 bases between. The CDR3 is made up of 11 amino acids. The germline V gene has CDR1 DFQATT and CDR2 SNEGSKA (reference sequence).

This clonotype was observed many times. The CDR3 spells CASRPGQAYEQYF. CDR3 DNA sequence: TGTGCCAGCAGACCGGGACAGGCCTACGAGCAGTACTTC. This rearrangement joins TRBV6-1 to TRBJ2-7; 8 nucleotides line up with TRBD1. Losses at the gene ends were 6 bases for V and 2 bases for J; bases not matched to a gene: 3. The CDR3 covers 13 residues. Germline values: CDR1 MNHNS, CDR2 SASEGT.

The genes are TRBV2 and TRBJ1-2; a possible D gene is TRBD1 (5 bases). This CDR3 is built from 15 residues. Germline CDR1 is SNHLY and CDR2 is FYNNEI. V was cut by 6 bases and J by 1 base, with 15 bases left in between. Written as DNA, the CDR3 is TGTGCCAGCAGCACTCAAGGGAGGGGTAACTATGGCTACACCTTC. Its translation: CASSTQGRGNYGYTF.

The V call is TRBV10-2, the J call TRBJ2-1; 7 nucleotides agree with TRBD1. The CDR3 has 16 residues. Germline loops: CDR1 WSHSY, CDR2 SAAADI. V dropped 3 bases and J dropped 4; count of bases not matched to a gene: 9. The CDR3 bases are TGCGCCAGCAGTGATGGTAGACAGGGCCTATACAATGAGCAGTTCTTC. Encoded protein: CASSDGRQGLYNEQFF.

V and J are TRBV9 and TRBJ2-7, with 9 bases fitting TRBD1. The CDR3 spans 12 residues. The J segment lost 12 bases and the V segment lost 7 bases, leaving 11 bases of the junction unmatched. From germline, CDR1 is SGDLS and CDR2 YYNGEE. Here the CDR3 reads CASGRGTGQRYF. CDR3 nucleotide sequence: TGTGCCAGCGGAAGGGGGACAGGGCAACGGTACTTC.

This clonotype was seen only a few times. The junction shows a germline mismatch at one end, possibly a read error. This chain links TRBV29-1 with TRBJ2-5, with no clear D. This CDR3 region has 12 residues. Germline V gene sequence: CDR1 SQVTM, CDR2 ANQGSEA. The CDR3 DNA follows: TGCAGCGTTCAAGTTGGGTCGAAGACCCAGCACTTC. As protein: CSVQVGSKTQHF.

This clonotype was counted many times. This chain connects TRBV6-1 to TRBJ2-2; 8 nucleotides line up with TRBD1. Germline CDR1 MNHNS, CDR2 SASEGT. Trimming at V came to 4 bases and at J to 7 bases, leaving 5 bases not matched to a gene. The CDR3 runs to 14 residues. The CDR3 DNA sequence: TGTGCCAGCAGTGCAGGGGGCAGTGGCGGGGAGCTGTTTTTT. It specifies CASSAGGSGGELFF.

Of note for this clonotype: It may be a read error: a sequence one base away is much more abundant. The genes are TRBV6-1 and TRBJ2-7, with D tentatively TRBD1 (5 bases). Germline V gene data show CDR1 as MNHNS and CDR2 as SASEGT. The CDR3 covers 13 residues. In DNA, the CDR3 is TGTGCCGGCAGGGCCACTACCCTGGGGAAGCAGTACTTC. It encodes CAGRATTLGKQYF.

This sequence joins TRBV20-1 and TRBJ2-1; 14 positions match TRBD2. The CDR3 loop spans 15 amino acids. Germline loops: CDR1 DFQATT, CDR2 SNEGSKA (reference sequence). Germline trimming cut 6 bases from V and 7 bases from J; bases unmatched to any gene: 8. The CDR3 DNA sequence: TGCAGTGCCCGTGGGACTAGCGGGAGATTGAATGAGCAGTTCTTC. Translation gives CSARGTSGRLNEQFF.

CDR3 in amino acids: CASSRGGNGEKLFF. The CDR3, as DNA: TGTGCCAGCAGTAGAGGGGGCAATGGTGAAAAACTGTTTTTT. The chain carries TRBV25-1 and TRBJ1-4; the match to TRBD1 covers 7 bases. V lost 5 bases and J lost 7; bases outside the gene matches: 7. The CDR3 is 14 amino acids. Germline assignment: CDR1 MGHDK and CDR2 SYGVNS.

The chain uses TRBV5-5 and TRBJ2-7, with 7 bases identical to TRBD2. V was pared by 4 bases and J by 4 bases, with 11 bases of the junction left unmatched. The CDR3 extends over 15 amino acids. CDR1 SGHKS and CDR2 YYEKEE come from the germline V gene (reference sequence). CDR3 residues: CASSESGGRWYEQYF. CDR3 coding DNA: TGTGCCAGCAGCGAATCTGGCGGGAGATGGTACGAGCAGTACTTC.

This clonotype was observed a handful of times. This may be a read error, as it is one base from a much larger clone. V and J are TRBV5-1 and TRBJ1-1; the match to TRBD1 covers 7 bases. The V and J ends lost 4 bases and 0 bases, in that order; junction bases with no gene match: 12. Germline V CDR1 and CDR2: SGHRS, YFSETQ. The CDR3 runs to 17 residues. In DNA form, the CDR3 reads TGCGCCAGCAGCCTTCTCGGACAGGACGCCTTGAACACTGAAGCTTTCTTT. It encodes CASSLLGQDALNTEAFF.

This clonotype occurred many times. The chain joins TRBV20-1 to TRBJ2-3; no clear D gene. This CDR3 is built from 17 residues. V lost 0 bases, J lost 1 base, and 17 bases lay in between. CDR1 is DFQATT and CDR2 is SNEGSKA in the germline V gene (reference sequence). This chain's CDR3 is CSARDPSTTHRTDTQYF. The CDR3 coding sequence is TGCAGTGCTAGAGATCCTTCGACAACACACCGCACAGATACGCAGTATTTT.

The V gene is TRBV2, the J gene TRBJ2-5, with unresolved D. Germline CDR1 and CDR2: SNHLY and FYNNEI. CDR3 length: 16 residues. V lost 3 bases, J lost 2 bases, and 16 bases lay in between. CDR3 nucleotide sequence: TGTGCCAGCAGTGACATTGCTAGGGATTTACAAGAGACCCAGTACTTC. Translated, it gives CASSDIARDLQETQYF.